The entry that follows covers one T cell receptor beta chain sequence. Original methodology: Estimation of nucleated cell counts relied on the amplification of reference gene primers. Clones were sequenced by immunoSEQ multiplex PCR, and TCRdb holds only the in-frame ones, with some missing. V and J calls and clone size are those listed in that table; D and trimming were worked out from the DNA. The sample has some 140,000 clones, roughly 82% seen once; the top ten hold approximately 14%. The data originate from a study of blood T cell repertoires in COVID-19. Across the study: The samples span acute and convalescent COVID-19 from the United States, Italy and Spain. In each case, the material was cDNA or gDNA derived from T cells, B-cell-depleted T cells, or PBMCs.

This CDR3 is 15 amino acids long. Germline CDR1 KGHSH, CDR2 LQKENI. The ends were cut back, 4 bases at V and 6 bases at J, with 13 bases in the middle. The rearrangement joins TRBV18 to TRBJ1-6; D gene uncertain. Sequencing used peripheral blood. The origin of this receptor is a man at least 80 years old with acute or convalescent COVID-19. CDR3 nucleotides: TGTGCCAGCTCACTTGCCCAACTGCTTAATTCACCCCTCCACTTT. Translation gives CASSLAQLLNSPLHF.